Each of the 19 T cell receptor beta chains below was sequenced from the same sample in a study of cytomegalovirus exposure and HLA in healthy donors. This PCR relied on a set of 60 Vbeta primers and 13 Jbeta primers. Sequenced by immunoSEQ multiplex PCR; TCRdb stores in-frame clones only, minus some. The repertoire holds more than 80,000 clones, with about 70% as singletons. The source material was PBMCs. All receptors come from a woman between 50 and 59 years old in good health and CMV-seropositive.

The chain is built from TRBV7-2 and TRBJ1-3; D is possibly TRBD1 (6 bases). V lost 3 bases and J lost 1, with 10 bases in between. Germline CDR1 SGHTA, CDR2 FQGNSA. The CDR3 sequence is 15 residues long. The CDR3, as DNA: TGTGCCAGCAGCTTTGGGGGCGCGTCTGGAAACACCATATATTTT. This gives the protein CASSFGGASGNTIYF.

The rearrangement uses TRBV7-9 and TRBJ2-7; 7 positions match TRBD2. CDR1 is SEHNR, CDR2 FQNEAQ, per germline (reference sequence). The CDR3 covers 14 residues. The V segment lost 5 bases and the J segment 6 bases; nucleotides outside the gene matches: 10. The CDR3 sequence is CASSPSGGRSEQYF. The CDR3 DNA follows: TGTGCCAGCAGCCCCTCGGGAGGTCGAAGCGAGCAGTACTTC.

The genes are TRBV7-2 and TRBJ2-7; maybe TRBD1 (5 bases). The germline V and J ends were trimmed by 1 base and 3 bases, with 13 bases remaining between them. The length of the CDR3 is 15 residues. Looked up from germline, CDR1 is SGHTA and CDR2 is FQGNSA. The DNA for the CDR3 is TGTGCCAGCAGCTTAGGGCAGGACATTTTCTACGAGCAGTACTTC. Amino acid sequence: CASSLGQDIFYEQYF.

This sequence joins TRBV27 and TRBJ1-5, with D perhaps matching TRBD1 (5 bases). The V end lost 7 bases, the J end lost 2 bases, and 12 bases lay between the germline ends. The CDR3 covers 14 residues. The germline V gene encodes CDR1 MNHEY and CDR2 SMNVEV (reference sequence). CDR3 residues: CASKTGGGNQPQHF. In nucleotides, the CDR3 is TGTGCCAGCAAAACCGGGGGGGGCAATCAGCCCCAGCATTTT.

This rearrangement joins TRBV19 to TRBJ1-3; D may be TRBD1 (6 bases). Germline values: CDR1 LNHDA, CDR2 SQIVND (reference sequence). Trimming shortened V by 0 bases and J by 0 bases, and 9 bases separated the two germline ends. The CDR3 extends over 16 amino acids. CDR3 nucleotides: TGTGCCAGTAGTATAGACCGGGACAACTCTGGAAACACCATATATTTT. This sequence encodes CASSIDRDNSGNTIYF.

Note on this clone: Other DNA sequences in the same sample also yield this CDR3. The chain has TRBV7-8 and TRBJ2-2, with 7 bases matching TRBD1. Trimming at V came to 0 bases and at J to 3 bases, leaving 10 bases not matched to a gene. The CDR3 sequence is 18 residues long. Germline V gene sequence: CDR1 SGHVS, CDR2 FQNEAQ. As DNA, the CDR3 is TGTGCCAGCAGCTTAGCCGGCCTTGGGACAGTCTACACCGGGGAGCTGTTTTTT. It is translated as CASSLAGLGTVYTGELFF.

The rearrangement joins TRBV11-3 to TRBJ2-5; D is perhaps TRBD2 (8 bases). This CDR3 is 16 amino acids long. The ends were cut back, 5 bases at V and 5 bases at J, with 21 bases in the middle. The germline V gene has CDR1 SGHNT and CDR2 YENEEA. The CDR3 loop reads CASSRGGTVLGETQYF. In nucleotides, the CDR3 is TGTGCCAGCAGCCGGGGGGGGACAGTCCTCGGGGAGACCCAGTACTTC.

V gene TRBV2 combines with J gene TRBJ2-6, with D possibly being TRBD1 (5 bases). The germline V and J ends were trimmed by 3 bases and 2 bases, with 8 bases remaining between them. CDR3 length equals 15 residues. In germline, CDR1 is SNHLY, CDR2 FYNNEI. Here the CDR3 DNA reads TGTGCCAGCAGTGAGCAAGGGGCTGGGGCCAACGTCCTGACTTTC. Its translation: CASSEQGAGANVLTF.

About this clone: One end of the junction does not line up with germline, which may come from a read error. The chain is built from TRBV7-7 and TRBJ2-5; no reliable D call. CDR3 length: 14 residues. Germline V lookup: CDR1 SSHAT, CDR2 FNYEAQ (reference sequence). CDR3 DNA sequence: TGTGCTAGCAGCCCCGGCGGCCCCGACGGAGAGCAGTACTTC. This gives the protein CASSPGGPDGEQYF.

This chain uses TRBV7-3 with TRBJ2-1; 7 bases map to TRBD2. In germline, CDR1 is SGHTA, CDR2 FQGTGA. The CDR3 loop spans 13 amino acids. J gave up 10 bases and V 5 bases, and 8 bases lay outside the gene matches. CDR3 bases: TGTGCCAGCAGCCCTCGACTAGCTGGGGAGCAGTTCTTC. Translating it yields CASSPRLAGEQFF.

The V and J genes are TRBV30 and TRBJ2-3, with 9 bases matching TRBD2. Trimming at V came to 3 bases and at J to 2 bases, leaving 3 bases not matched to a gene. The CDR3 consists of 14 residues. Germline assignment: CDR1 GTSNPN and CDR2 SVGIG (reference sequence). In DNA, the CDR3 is TGTGCCTGGAGCGTAGCGGGGGTCACAGATACGCAGTATTTT. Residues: CAWSVAGVTDTQYF.

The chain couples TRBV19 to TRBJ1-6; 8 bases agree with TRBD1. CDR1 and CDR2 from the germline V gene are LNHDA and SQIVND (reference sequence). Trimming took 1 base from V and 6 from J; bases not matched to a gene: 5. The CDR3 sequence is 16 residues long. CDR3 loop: CASSIGTGTGNSPLHF. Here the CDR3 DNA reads TGTGCCAGTAGTATAGGGACAGGGACCGGTAATTCACCCCTCCACTTT. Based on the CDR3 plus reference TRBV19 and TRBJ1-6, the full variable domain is DGGITQSPKYLFRKEGQNVTLSCEQNLNHDAMYWYRQDPGQGLRLIYYSQIVNDFQKGDIAEGYSVSREKKESFPLTVTSAQKNPTAFYLCASSIGTGTGNSPLHFGNGTRLTVT.

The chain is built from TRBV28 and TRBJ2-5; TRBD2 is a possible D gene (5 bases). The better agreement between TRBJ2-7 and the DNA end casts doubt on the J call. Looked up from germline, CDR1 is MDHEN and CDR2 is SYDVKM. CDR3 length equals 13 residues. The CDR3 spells CASSSNSGYEQYF. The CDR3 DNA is TGTGCCAGCAGTTCGAACAGCGGCTACGAGCAGTACTTC.

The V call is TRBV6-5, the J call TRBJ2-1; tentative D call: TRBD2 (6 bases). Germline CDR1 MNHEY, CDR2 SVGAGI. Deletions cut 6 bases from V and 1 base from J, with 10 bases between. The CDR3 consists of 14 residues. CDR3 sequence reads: CASRLTSSYNEQFF. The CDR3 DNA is TGTGCCAGCAGATTGACTAGTTCCTACAATGAGCAGTTCTTC.

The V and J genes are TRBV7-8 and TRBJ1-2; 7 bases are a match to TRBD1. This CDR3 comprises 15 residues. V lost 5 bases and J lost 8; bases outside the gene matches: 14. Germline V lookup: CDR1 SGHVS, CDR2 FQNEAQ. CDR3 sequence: CASSPGGGQGGGYTF. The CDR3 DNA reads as TGTGCCAGCAGCCCCGGGGGGGGGCAAGGGGGCGGCTACACCTTC.

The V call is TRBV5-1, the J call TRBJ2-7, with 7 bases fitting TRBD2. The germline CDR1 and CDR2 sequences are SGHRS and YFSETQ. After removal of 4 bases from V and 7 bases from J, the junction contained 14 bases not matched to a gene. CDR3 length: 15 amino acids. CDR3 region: CASSQSTSLPGEQYF. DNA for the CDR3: TGCGCCAGCAGCCAGTCGACTAGCCTACCGGGAGAGCAGTACTTC.

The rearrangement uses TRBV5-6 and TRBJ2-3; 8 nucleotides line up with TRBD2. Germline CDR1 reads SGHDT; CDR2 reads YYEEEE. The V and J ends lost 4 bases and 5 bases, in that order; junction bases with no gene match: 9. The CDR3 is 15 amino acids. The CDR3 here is CASSPRAGAVDTQYF. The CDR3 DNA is TGTGCCAGCAGCCCAAGAGCGGGGGCAGTAGATACGCAGTATTTT.

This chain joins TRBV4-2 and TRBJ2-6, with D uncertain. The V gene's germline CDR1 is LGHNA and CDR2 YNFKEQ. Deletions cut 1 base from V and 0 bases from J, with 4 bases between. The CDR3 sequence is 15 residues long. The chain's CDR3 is CASSQVRSGANVLTF. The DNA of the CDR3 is TGTGCCAGCAGCCAAGTCCGCTCTGGGGCCAACGTCCTGACTTTC.

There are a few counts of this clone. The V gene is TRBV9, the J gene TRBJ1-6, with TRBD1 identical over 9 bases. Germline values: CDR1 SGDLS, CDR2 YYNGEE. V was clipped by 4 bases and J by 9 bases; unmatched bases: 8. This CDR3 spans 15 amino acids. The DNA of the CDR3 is TGTGCCAGCAGCCCCACGGGACAGGGAACTTCACCCCTCCACTTT. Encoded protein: CASSPTGQGTSPLHF.